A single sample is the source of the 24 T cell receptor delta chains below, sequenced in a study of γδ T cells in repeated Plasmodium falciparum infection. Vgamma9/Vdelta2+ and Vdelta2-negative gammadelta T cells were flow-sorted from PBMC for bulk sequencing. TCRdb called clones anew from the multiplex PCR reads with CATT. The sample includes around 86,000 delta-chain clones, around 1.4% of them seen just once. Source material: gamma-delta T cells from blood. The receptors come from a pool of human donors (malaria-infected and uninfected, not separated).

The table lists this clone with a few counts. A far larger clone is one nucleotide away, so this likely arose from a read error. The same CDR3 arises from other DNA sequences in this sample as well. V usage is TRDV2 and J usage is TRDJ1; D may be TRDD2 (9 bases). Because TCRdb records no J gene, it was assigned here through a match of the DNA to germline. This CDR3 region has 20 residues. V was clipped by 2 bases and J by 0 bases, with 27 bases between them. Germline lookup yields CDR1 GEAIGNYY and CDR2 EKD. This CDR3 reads CACDRPSYGLGDPYTDKLIF. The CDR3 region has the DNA TGTGCCTGTGACAGGCCTTCCTACGGCCTGGGGGACCCTTACACCGATAAACTCATCTTT.

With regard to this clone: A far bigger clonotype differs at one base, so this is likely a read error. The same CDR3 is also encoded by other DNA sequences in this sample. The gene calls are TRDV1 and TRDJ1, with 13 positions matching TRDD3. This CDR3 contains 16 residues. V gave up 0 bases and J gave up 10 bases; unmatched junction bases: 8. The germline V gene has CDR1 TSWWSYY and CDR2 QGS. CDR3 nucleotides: TGTGCTCTTGGGGAACTACCCAGCTACTGGGGGATACGACTCATCTTT. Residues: CALGELPSYWGIRLIF.

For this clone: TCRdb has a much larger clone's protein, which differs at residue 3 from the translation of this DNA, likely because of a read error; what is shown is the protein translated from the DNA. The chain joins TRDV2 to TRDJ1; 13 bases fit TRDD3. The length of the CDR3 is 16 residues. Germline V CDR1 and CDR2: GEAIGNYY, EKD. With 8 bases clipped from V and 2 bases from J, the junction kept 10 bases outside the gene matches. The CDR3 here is CAFVGLGDTGTDKLIF. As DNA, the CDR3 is TGTGCCTTTGTGGGACTGGGGGATACGGGTACCGATAAACTCATCTTT.

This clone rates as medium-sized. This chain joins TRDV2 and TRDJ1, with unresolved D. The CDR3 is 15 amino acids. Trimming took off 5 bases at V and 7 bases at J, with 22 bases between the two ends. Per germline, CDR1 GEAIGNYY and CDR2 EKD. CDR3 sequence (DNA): TGTGCCTGTGTTCGCACAGAGTCGTACGGGCCTAAACTCATCTTT. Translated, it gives CACVRTESYGPKLIF.

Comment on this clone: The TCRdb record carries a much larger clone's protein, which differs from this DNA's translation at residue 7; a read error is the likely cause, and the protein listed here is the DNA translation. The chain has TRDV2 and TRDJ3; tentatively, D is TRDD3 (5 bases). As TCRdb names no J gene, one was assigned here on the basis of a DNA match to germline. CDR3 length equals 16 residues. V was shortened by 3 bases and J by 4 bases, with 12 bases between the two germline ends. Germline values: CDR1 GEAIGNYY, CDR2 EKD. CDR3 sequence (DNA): TGTGCCTGTGACGTACTGAGGGATTGGGACACCCGACAGATGTTTTTC. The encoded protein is CACDVLRDWDTRQMFF.

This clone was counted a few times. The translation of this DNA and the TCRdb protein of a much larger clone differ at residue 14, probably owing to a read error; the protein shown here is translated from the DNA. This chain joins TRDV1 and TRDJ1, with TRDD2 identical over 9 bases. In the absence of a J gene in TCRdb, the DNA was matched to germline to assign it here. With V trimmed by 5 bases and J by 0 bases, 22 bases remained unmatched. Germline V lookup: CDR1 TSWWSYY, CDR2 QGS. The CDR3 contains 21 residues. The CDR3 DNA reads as TGTGCTCTTGGGAAACCTTCCTACTGGAGGCGTGATCCGCCTGACACCGATAAACTCATCTTT. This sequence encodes CALGKPSYWRRDPPDTDKLIF.

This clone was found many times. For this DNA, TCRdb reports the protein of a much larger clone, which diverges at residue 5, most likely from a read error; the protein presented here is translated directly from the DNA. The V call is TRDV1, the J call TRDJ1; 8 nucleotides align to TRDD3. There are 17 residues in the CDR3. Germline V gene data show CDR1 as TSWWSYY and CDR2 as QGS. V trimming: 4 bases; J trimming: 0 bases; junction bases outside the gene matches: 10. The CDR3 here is CALGGPTVGDDTDKLIF. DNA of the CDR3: TGTGCTCTTGGGGGGCCTACGGTGGGGGATGACACCGATAAACTCATCTTT.

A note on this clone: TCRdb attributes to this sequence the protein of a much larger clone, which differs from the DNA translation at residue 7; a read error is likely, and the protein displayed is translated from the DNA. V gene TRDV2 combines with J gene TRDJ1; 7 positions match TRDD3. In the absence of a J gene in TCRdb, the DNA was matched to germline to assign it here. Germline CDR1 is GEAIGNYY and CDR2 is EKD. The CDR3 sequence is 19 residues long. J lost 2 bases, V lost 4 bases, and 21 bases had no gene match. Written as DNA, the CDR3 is TGTGCCTGTGAACCTCTTAGGGGCCGGGGGATGGATGGGACCGATAAACTCATCTTT. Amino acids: CACEPLRGRGMDGTDKLIF.

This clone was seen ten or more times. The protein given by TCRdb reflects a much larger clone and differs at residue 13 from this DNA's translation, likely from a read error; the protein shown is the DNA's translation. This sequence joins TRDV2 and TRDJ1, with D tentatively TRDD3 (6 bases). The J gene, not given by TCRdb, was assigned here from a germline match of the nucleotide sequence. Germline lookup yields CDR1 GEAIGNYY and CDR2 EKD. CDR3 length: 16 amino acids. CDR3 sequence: CACDKVGNAPRDRLIF. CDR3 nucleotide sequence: TGTGCCTGTGACAAGGTGGGGAATGCCCCTCGGGATAGACTCATCTTT.

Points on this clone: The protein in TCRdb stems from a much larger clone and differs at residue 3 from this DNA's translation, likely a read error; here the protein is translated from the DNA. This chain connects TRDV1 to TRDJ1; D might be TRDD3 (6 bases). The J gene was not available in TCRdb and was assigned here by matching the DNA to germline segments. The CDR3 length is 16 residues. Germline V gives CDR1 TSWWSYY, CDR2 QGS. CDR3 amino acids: CAPGELTPLYTDKLIF. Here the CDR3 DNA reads TGTGCTCCTGGGGAACTAACCCCCCTTTACACCGATAAACTCATCTTT.

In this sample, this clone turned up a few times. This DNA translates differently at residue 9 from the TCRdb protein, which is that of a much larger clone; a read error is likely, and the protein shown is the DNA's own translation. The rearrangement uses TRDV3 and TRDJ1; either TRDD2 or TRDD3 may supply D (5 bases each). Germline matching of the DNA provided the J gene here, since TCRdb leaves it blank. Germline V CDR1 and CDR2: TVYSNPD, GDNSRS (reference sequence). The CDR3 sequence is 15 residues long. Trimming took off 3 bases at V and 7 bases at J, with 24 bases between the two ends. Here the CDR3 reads CALVLPPGTRGKLIF. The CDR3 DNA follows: TGTGCCTTAGTTCTTCCCCCGGGGACTAGGGGTAAACTCATCTTT.

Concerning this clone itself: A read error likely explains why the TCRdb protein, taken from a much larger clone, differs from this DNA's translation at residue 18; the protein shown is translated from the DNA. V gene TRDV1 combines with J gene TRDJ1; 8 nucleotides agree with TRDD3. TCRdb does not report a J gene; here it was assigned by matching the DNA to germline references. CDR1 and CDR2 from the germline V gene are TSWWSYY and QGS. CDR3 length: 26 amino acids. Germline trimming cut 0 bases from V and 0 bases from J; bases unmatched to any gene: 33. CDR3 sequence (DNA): TGTGCTCTTGGGGAACTGGGGAGGGGCCTTCCCACGCCCTGGGGGAGAAACCCGATGTACACCGATAAACTCATCTTT. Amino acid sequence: CALGELGRGLPTPWGRNPMYTDKLIF.

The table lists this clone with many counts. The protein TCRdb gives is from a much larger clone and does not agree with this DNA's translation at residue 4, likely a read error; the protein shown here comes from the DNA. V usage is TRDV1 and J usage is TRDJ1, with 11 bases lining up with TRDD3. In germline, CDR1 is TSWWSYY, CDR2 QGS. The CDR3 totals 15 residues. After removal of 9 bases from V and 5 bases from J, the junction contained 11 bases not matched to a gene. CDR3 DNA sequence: TGTGCTCTCGGTGGGGGATACGCGTTGCGGGATAAACTCATCTTT. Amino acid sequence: CALGGGYALRDKLIF.

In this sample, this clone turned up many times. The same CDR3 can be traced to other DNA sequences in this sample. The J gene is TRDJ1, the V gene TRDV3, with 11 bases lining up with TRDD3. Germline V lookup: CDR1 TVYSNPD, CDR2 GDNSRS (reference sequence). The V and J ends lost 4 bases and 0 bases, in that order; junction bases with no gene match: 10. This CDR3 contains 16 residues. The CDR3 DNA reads TGTGCCTGTTCTTGGGGGATACGCCGGTACACCGATAAACTCATCTTT. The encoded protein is CACSWGIRRYTDKLIF.

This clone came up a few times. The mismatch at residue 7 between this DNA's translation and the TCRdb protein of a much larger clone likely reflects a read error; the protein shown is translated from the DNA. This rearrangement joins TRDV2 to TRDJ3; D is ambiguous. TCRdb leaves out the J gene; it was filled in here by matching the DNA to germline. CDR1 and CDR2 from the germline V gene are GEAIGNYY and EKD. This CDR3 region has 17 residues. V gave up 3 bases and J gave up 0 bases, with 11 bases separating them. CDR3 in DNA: TGTGCCTGTGACGGGACGGACAGCTCCTGGGACACCCGACAGATGTTTTTC. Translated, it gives CACDGTDSSWDTRQMFF.

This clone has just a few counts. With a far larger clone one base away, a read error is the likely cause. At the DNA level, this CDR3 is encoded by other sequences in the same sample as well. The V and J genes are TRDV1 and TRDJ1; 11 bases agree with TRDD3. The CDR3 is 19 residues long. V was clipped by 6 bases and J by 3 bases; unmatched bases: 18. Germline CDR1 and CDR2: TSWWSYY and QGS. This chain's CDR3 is CALGRDRPRTGGYADKLIF. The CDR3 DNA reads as TGTGCTCTTGGACGGGATCGTCCACGTACTGGGGGATATGCCGATAAACTCATCTTT.

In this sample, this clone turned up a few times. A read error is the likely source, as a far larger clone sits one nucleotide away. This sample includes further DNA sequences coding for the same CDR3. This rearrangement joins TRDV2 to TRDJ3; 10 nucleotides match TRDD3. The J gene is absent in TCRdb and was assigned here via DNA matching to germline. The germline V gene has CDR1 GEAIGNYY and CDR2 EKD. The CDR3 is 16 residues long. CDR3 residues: CACDVLGDWDTRQMFF. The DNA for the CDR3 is TGTGCTTGTGACGTACTGGGGGATTGGGACACCCGACAGATGTTTTTC.

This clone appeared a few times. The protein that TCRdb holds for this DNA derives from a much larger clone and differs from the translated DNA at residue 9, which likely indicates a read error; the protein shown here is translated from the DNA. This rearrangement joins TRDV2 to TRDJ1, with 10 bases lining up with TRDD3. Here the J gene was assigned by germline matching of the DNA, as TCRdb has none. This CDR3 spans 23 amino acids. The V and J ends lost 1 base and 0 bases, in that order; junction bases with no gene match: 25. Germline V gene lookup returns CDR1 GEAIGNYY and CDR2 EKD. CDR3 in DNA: TGTGCCTGTGACACGAACGCCAAGCCCTCCGCCGTACTGGGGGATTTCCACACCGATAAACTCATCTTT. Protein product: CACDTNAKPSAVLGDFHTDKLIF.

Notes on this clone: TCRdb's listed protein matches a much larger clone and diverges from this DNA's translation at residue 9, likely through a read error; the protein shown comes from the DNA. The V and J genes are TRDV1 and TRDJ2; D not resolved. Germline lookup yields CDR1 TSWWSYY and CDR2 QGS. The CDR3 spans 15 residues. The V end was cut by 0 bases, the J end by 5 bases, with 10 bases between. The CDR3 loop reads CALGELPYHTAQLFF. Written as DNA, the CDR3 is TGTGCTCTTGGGGAACTGCCTTACCACACAGCACAACTCTTCTTT.

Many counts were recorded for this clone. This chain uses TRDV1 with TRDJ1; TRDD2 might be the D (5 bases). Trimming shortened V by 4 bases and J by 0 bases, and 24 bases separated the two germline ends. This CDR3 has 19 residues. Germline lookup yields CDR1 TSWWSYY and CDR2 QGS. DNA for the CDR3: TGTGCTCTTGGGGGACGCCTCTTCCCTCCAACTATCAACACCGATAAACTCATCTTT. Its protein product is CALGGRLFPPTINTDKLIF.

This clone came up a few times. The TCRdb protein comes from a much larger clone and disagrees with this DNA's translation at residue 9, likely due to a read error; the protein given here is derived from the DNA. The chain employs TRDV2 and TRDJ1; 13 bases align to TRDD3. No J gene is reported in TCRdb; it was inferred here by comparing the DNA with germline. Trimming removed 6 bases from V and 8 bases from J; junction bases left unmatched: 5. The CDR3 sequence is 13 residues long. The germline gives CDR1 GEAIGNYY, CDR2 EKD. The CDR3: CACLTGGYGKLIF. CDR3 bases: TGTGCCTGTCTGACTGGGGGATACGGAAAACTCATCTTT.

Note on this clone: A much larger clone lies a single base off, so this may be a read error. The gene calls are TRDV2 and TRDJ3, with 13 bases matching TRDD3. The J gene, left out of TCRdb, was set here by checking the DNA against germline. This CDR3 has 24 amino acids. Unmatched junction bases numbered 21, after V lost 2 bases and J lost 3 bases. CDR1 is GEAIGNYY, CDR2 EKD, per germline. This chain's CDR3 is CACDSRRQELLGDTYIWDTRQMFF. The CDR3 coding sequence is TGTGCCTGTGACAGCAGGCGCCAGGAGCTACTGGGGGATACGTACATCTGGGACACCCGACAGATGTTTTTC.

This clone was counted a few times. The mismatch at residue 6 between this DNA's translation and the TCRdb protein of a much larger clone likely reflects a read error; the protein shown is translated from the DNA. CDR3 sequence reads: CAFSTSVPLPTDKLIF. The CDR3 DNA follows: TGTGCCTTTAGTACCTCCGTACCCCTCCCCACCGATAAACTCATCTTT. V usage is TRDV3 and J usage is TRDJ1, with D uncertain. No J gene was available from TCRdb, and it was assigned here by a germline match of the DNA. CDR1 is TVYSNPD and CDR2 is GDNSRS in the germline V gene (reference sequence). The V gene lost 0 bases and the J gene lost 1 base, with 18 bases spanning the gap. The CDR3 covers 16 residues.

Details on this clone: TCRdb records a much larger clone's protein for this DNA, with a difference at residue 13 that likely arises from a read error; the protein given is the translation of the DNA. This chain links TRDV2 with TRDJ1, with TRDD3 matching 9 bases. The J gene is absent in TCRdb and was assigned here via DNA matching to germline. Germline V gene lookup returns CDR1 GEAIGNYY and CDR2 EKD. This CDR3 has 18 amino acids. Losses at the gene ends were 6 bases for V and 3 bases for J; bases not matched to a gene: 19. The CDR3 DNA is TGTGCCTGTCGTCCTTTTTCGACTGGGGGACTTTACGCCGATAAACTCATCTTT. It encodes CACRPFSTGGLYADKLIF.